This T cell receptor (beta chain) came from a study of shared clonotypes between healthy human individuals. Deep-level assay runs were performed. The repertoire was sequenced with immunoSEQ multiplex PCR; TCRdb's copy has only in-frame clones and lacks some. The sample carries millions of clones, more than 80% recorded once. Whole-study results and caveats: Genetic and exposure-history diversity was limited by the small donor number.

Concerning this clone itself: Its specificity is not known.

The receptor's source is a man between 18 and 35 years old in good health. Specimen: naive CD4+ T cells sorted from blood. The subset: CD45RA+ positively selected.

The CDR3 sequence: CASSVGGPGGMNTEAFF. In DNA, the CDR3 is TGTGCCAGCAGCGTAGGAGGACCCGGGGGCATGAACACTGAAGCTTTCTTT. This chain joins TRBV9 and TRBJ1-1, with D possibly matching TRBD1 (6 bases). Between the trimmed V and J ends, which lost 0 bases and 0 bases, there was a span of 15 bases. The CDR3 is 17 amino acids. Germline V gene sequence: CDR1 SGDLS, CDR2 YYNGEE. Full variable domain (missing parts from reference TRBV9 and TRBJ1-1): DSGVTQTPKHLITATGQRVTLRCSPRSGDLSVYWYQQSLDQGLQFLIQYYNGEERAKGNILERFSAQQFPDLHSELNLSSLELGDSALYFCASSVGGPGGMNTEAFFGQGTRLTVV.